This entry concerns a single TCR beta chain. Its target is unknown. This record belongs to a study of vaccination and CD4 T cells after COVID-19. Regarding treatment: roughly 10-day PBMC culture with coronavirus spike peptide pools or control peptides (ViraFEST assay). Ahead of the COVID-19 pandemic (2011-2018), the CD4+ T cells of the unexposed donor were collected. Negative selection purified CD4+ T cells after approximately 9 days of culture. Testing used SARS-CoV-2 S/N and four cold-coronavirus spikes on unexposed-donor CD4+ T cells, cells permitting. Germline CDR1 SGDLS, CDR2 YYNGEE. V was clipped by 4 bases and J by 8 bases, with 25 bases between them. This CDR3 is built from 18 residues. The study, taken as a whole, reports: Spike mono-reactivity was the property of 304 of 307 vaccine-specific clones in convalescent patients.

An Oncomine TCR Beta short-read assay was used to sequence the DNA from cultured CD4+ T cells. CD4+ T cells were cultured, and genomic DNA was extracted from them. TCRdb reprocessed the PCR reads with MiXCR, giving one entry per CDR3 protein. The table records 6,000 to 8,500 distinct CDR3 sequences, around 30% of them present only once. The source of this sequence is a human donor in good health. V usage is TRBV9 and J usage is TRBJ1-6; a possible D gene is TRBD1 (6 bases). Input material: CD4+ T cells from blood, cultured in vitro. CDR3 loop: CASSKSTGPRRDDSPLHF. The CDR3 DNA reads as TGTGCCAGCAGCAAATCCACAGGGCCCCGGCGAGATGATTCACCCCTCCACTTT. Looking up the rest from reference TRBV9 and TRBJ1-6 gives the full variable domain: DSGVTQTPKHLITATGQRVTLRCSPRSGDLSVYWYQQSLDQGLQFLIQYYNGEERAKGNILERFSAQQFPDLHSELNLSSLELGDSALYFCASSKSTGPRRDDSPLHFGNGTRLTVT.